This passage covers 24 T cell receptor beta chains from one sample sequenced in a study of shared clonotypes between healthy human individuals. CD45RO-negative CD8 cells positively selected for CCR7 made up the naive population, which excluded terminally differentiated effector memory CD45RA+ cells. Here immunoSEQ multiplex PCR was the method, and the copy in TCRdb shows in-frame clones only, minus some. The repertoire includes about 2 million clones, over 85% of them detected once, and approximately 1% sits in the top ten. The sequenced sample consisted of naive CD8+ T cells sorted from blood. These receptors originate from a man younger than 35 in good health.

This chain's CDR3 is CAWSDNQEKLFF. CDR3 nucleotides: TGTGCCTGGAGTGACAATCAAGAAAAACTGTTTTTT. The rearrangement uses TRBV30 and TRBJ1-4, with D uncertain. The CDR3 sequence is 12 residues long. Trimming shortened V by 1 base and J by 8 bases, and 8 bases separated the two germline ends. Germline V gene lookup returns CDR1 GTSNPN and CDR2 SVGIG (reference sequence).

The genes are TRBV7-6 and TRBJ2-7; D is uncertain. From germline, CDR1 is SGHVS and CDR2 FNYEAQ. The CDR3 runs 14 residues. Trimming removed 2 bases at V and 3 bases at J, with 11 bases between. CDR3 nucleotides: TGTGCCAGCAGCTTATCGGAAGTAGGCTACGAGCAGTACTTC. Protein sequence: CASSLSEVGYEQYF.

The sample holds one count of this clone. This rearrangement joins TRBV30 to TRBJ2-7, with a tentative D call TRBD2 (7 bases). The length of the CDR3 is 12 residues. V was pared by 8 bases and J by 7 bases, with 18 bases between. Germline V gives CDR1 GTSNPN, CDR2 SVGIG (reference sequence). The CDR3 DNA reads TGTGCCCTCTCGCTGGGGGGGCAGGAGCAGTACTTC. It translates to CALSLGGQEQYF.

V gene TRBV27 combines with J gene TRBJ2-7, with 7 bases fitting TRBD1. The CDR3 totals 15 residues. With V trimmed by 6 bases and J by 0 bases, 8 bases remained unmatched. Per the germline V gene, CDR1 is MNHEY and CDR2 is SMNVEV (reference sequence). This CDR3 is CASRQRDSDSYEQYF. DNA for the CDR3: TGTGCCAGCAGGCAAAGGGACAGCGACTCCTACGAGCAGTACTTC.

This clone was seen a handful of times. Other DNA sequences in the sample encode the same CDR3. The chain couples TRBV13 to TRBJ2-1; no definite D call. This CDR3 has 11 residues. Germline lookup yields CDR1 PRHDT and CDR2 FYEKMQ (reference sequence). Trimming left V 0 bases short and J 8 bases short, with 2 bases between. CDR3 sequence reads: CASSLGDEQFF. CDR3 nucleotide sequence: TGTGCCAGCAGCTTAGGGGATGAGCAGTTCTTC. Variable domain in full (rest from reference TRBV13 and TRBJ2-1): AAGVIQSPRHLIKEKRETATLKCYPIPRHDTVYWYQQGPGQDPQFLISFYEKMQSDKGSIPDRFSAQQFSDYHSELNMSSLELGDSALYFCASSLGDEQFFGPGTRLTVL.

Concerning this clone itself: Other nucleotide sequences in the sample specify the same CDR3. This chain uses TRBV7-9 with TRBJ2-1; 9 bases map to TRBD1. The CDR3 loop spans 16 amino acids. V was clipped by 5 bases and J by 2 bases; unmatched bases: 7. CDR1 and CDR2 from the germline V gene are SEHNR and FQNEAQ (reference sequence). The CDR3 region is CASSPRDRDPYNEQFF. The DNA for the CDR3 is TGTGCCAGCAGCCCCCGGGACAGGGACCCCTACAATGAGCAGTTCTTC.

This clone was recorded only once. The chain has TRBV28 and TRBJ2-3, with D possibly being TRBD2 (6 bases). V gave up 8 bases and J gave up 2 bases, with 17 bases separating them. CDR1 is MDHEN and CDR2 is SYDVKM in the germline V gene. CDR3 size: 15 residues. This CDR3 reads CASYGLEGHTDTQYF. CDR3 bases: TGTGCCAGCTACGGGTTGGAGGGCCACACAGATACGCAGTATTTT.

The chain links TRBV27 to TRBJ2-1, with a weak D call TRBD1 (6 bases). Trimming stripped 7 bases from V and 4 bases from J, with 14 bases between. This CDR3 is 14 amino acids long. The germline CDR1 and CDR2 sequences are MNHEY and SMNVEV (reference sequence). The CDR3 loop reads CASTQGQGYNEQFF. The CDR3 coding sequence is TGTGCCAGCACCCAGGGTCAGGGGTACAATGAGCAGTTCTTC.

The chain joins TRBV4-1 to TRBJ2-5; D is unresolved. CDR3 size: 14 residues. Germline CDR1 reads MGHRA; CDR2 reads YSYEKL. Between the trimmed V and J ends, which lost 0 bases and 3 bases, there was a span of 8 bases. The CDR3 nucleotides are TGCGCCAGCAGCCAAGATAACCTAGAAGAGACCCAGTACTTC. It translates to CASSQDNLEETQYF.

V usage is TRBV2 and J usage is TRBJ2-7; 8 bases align to TRBD2. CDR1 and CDR2 (germline): SNHLY, FYNNEI. Trimming removed 8 bases from V and 0 bases from J; junction bases left unmatched: 9. The CDR3 runs 15 residues. This CDR3 reads CASGRSGTSSYEQYF. CDR3 DNA sequence: TGTGCCAGCGGGCGCTCCGGGACTAGCTCCTACGAGCAGTACTTC.

CDR3 protein: CASSQVSGRPTEAFF. As DNA, the CDR3 is TGCGCCAGCAGCCAAGTGTCGGGGCGCCCCACTGAAGCTTTCTTT. J is TRBJ1-1 and V is TRBV4-1, with a weak D call TRBD1 (5 bases). Germline V CDR1 and CDR2: MGHRA, YSYEKL. V was trimmed by 1 base and J by 4 bases, leaving 13 bases between them. This CDR3 is 15 amino acids long.

This chain connects TRBV28 to TRBJ2-3; 9 bases map to TRBD2. With V trimmed by 7 bases and J by 4 bases, 21 bases remained unmatched. Per germline, CDR1 MDHEN and CDR2 SYDVKM. The CDR3 loop spans 19 amino acids. CDR3 sequence reads: CASIRRSYGGGAFADTQYF. For the CDR3, the DNA is TGTGCCAGCATCCGAAGGAGCTATGGCGGGGGGGCGTTCGCAGATACGCAGTATTTT.

CDR3 amino acids: CASSQQENQETQYF. The CDR3 DNA reads TGCGCCAGCAGCCAACAGGAAAACCAAGAGACCCAGTACTTC. This rearrangement joins TRBV4-1 to TRBJ2-5; unclear D gene. The V and J ends lost 2 bases and 0 bases respectively, with 7 bases between them. CDR1 and CDR2 (germline): MGHRA, YSYEKL. The CDR3 has 14 residues.

This chain uses TRBV9 with TRBJ2-7, with D maybe TRBD2 (5 bases). Germline-derived CDR1 and CDR2 are SGDLS and YYNGEE. The CDR3 covers 11 residues. The V and J ends lost 4 bases and 6 bases respectively, with 8 bases between them. The CDR3 nucleotides are TGTGCCAGCAGCCTCGAGGGCGAGCAGTACTTC. It encodes CASSLEGEQYF.

J is TRBJ2-1 and V is TRBV29-1; TRBD1 or TRBD2 may be the D gene (5 bases each). Trimming removed 0 bases at V and 9 bases at J, with 27 bases between. Per germline, CDR1 SQVTM and CDR2 ANQGSEA. This CDR3 is built from 18 residues. The chain's CDR3 is CSVEDPQGEDPLLGEQFF. In DNA form, the CDR3 reads TGCAGCGTTGAAGATCCCCAGGGAGAGGACCCACTCTTAGGTGAGCAGTTCTTC.

As concerns this clone: The same CDR3 arises from other DNA sequences in this sample as well. The V gene is TRBV2, the J gene TRBJ2-2; no clear D gene. Germline CDR1 and CDR2: SNHLY and FYNNEI. Between the trimmed V and J ends, which lost 3 bases and 2 bases, there was a span of 7 bases. The CDR3 covers 14 residues. This chain's CDR3 is CASSETENTGELFF. CDR3 in DNA: TGTGCCAGCAGTGAGACCGAAAACACCGGGGAGCTGTTTTTT.

In regard to this clone: The same CDR3 can be traced to other DNA sequences in this sample. This sequence joins TRBV29-1 and TRBJ2-7; 9 bases are shared with TRBD1. The V and J ends lost 4 bases and 3 bases, in that order; junction bases with no gene match: 1. This CDR3 is built from 12 residues. CDR1 and CDR2 from the germline V gene are SQVTM and ANQGSEA. This CDR3 reads CSVAGQGYEQYF. CDR3 bases: TGCAGCGTTGCGGGACAGGGCTACGAGCAGTACTTC.

A remark on this clone: The same CDR3 is also encoded by other DNA sequences in this sample. The V and J genes are TRBV27 and TRBJ2-2, with D perhaps matching TRBD2 (5 bases). V lost 2 bases and J lost 3, with 7 bases in between. The CDR3 is made up of 14 amino acids. Germline V gene data show CDR1 as MNHEY and CDR2 as SMNVEV (reference sequence). The CDR3 is CASSLLGDTGELFF. The CDR3, as DNA: TGTGCCAGCAGTTTACTCGGGGACACCGGGGAGCTGTTTTTT.

V and J are TRBV2 and TRBJ2-1, with 8 nucleotides matching TRBD2. The CDR3 length is 15 residues. The V segment lost 3 bases and the J segment 4 bases; nucleotides outside the gene matches: 5. In germline, CDR1 is SNHLY, CDR2 FYNNEI. CDR3 in amino acids: CASSDAGGFYNEQFF. DNA for the CDR3: TGTGCCAGCAGTGATGCGGGGGGCTTTTACAATGAGCAGTTCTTC.

The CDR3 region has the DNA TGTGCCAGCAGCTCGACAGGGGTTGGCAATCAGCCCCAGCATTTT. Its protein is CASSSTGVGNQPQHF. The chain joins TRBV7-8 to TRBJ1-5; 8 bases agree with TRBD1. This CDR3 is 15 amino acids long. Germline CDR1 is SGHVS and CDR2 is FQNEAQ. With 4 bases clipped from V and 2 bases from J, the junction kept 4 bases outside the gene matches.

The chain has TRBV6-6 and TRBJ2-7, with 12 bases lining up with TRBD1. The CDR3 has 15 amino acids. With 6 bases clipped from V and 5 bases from J, the junction kept 8 bases outside the gene matches. CDR1 and CDR2 from the germline V gene are MNHNY and SVGAGI (reference sequence). Here the CDR3 reads CASSAPGQGADEQYF. The DNA for the CDR3 is TGTGCCAGCAGCGCACCGGGACAGGGGGCAGACGAGCAGTACTTC.

The chain joins TRBV7-8 to TRBJ2-5; 10 positions match TRBD2. The germline gives CDR1 SGHVS, CDR2 FQNEAQ. With 0 bases clipped from V and 3 bases from J, the junction kept 10 bases outside the gene matches. The CDR3 totals 18 residues. The CDR3 DNA sequence: TGTGCCAGCAGCTTAGCGCTAGCGGGGGCGGCATTGGAAGAGACCCAGTACTTC. Protein product: CASSLALAGAALEETQYF.

This clone was seen just once. The rearrangement uses TRBV5-6 and TRBJ2-7; D is unresolved. CDR3 length equals 18 residues. Germline CDR1 SGHDT, CDR2 YYEEEE. V lost 2 bases and J lost 6, with 27 bases in between. In DNA, the CDR3 is TGTGCCAGCAGCTTATATGTCGAGACCCTTGGAAATCAGCGCGAGCAGTACTTC. Translation: CASSLYVETLGNQREQYF.

CDR3 residues: CAWTIGAGYTF. Written as DNA, the CDR3 is TGTGCCTGGACCATTGGGGCTGGCTACACCTTC. This chain connects TRBV30 to TRBJ1-2; maybe TRBD1 (5 bases). CDR3 length: 11 amino acids. CDR1 and CDR2 from the germline V gene are GTSNPN and SVGIG (reference sequence). V lost 4 bases and J 7 bases, leaving 10 bases between the germline ends.